This TCR beta chain was profiled in a study of identical twins. TCRdb reprocessed the 5' RACE reads via MiXCR and lists one record per CDR3 protein. The data show 1.5 million to 2 million distinct CDR3 sequences, with under 35% seen just once and approximately 0.25% held by the top ten. The CDR3 is 14 residues long. Germline V gene lookup returns CDR1 KGHSH and CDR2 LQKENI. Regarding this clonotype: At one end the junction does not follow the germline gene, possibly because of a read error.

The V call is TRBV18, the J call TRBJ2-5; 7 bases align to TRBD1. Judging by the DNA end, TRBJ2-7 fits better; the J call may be wrong. The receptor comes from a newborn girl in good health. Sequencing was performed on cord blood. DNA of the CDR3: TGTACCAGCTCACCAGAGACAGGGCCCTACGAGCAGTACTTC. It encodes CTSSPETGPYEQYF.